Following are 25 T cell receptor beta chains from one sample sequenced in a study of T cell responses to AZD1222 COVID-19 vaccine. Assay used: immunoSEQ multiplex PCR; TCRdb lists only in-frame clones, some missing. This sample has around 94,000 clones, with roughly 80% found just once. Here the sequenced sample was peripheral blood, taken on day 0 of AZD1222 vaccination. Receptors were obtained from an adult in good health.

The chain links TRBV5-1 to TRBJ1-5; TRBD1 is a possible D gene (5 bases). The CDR3 is 16 amino acids. Germline-derived CDR1 and CDR2 are SGHRS and YFSETQ. The V end was cut by 4 bases, the J end by 0 bases, with 14 bases between. The CDR3, as DNA: TGCGCCAGCAGCCACTTACCGACAGATAGCAATCAGCCCCAGCATTTT. Translated, it gives CASSHLPTDSNQPQHF.

This chain joins TRBV6-2 or TRBV6-3 and TRBJ2-2; 11 bases agree with TRBD2. Germline assignment: CDR1 MNHEY and CDR2 SVGEGT. After removal of 2 bases from V and 6 bases from J, the junction contained 5 bases not matched to a gene. The CDR3 contains 16 residues. CDR3 nucleotide sequence: TGTGCCAGCAGTTACCCCGTAGCGGGAGGGGCCGGGGAGCTGTTTTTT. Residues: CASSYPVAGGAGELFF.

The chain has TRBV6-5 and TRBJ2-7; 8 bases line up with TRBD1. CDR3 length equals 15 residues. V lost 2 bases to trimming and J lost 5 bases; unmatched junction nucleotides: 8. Germline CDR1 reads MNHEY; CDR2 reads SVGAGI. This CDR3 is CASSYAFDRGNEQYF. The CDR3 DNA reads TGTGCCAGCAGTTACGCCTTCGACAGGGGAAACGAGCAGTACTTC.

CDR3 sequence: CASSYGISGNTIYF. CDR3 nucleotide sequence: TGTGCCAGCAGTTACGGGATCTCTGGAAACACCATATATTTT. This chain links TRBV6-2 or TRBV6-3 with TRBJ1-3; D call uncertain. V was cut by 2 bases and J by 0 bases, with 5 bases left in between. The CDR3 extends over 14 amino acids. From germline, CDR1 is MNHEY and CDR2 SVGEGT.

V is TRBV29-1 and J is TRBJ1-1; TRBD1 is a possible D gene (5 bases). This CDR3 has 14 amino acids. Germline CDR1 and CDR2: SQVTM and ANQGSEA. V was pared by 5 bases and J by 6 bases, with 19 bases between. CDR3 nucleotides: TGCAGCGTTAGATCGTCAGGGATGTGGGCTGAAGCTTTCTTT. Amino acid sequence: CSVRSSGMWAEAFF.

This clone was detected once. This chain links TRBV6-2 or TRBV6-3 with TRBJ1-5; D possibly corresponds to TRBD1 (6 bases). Germline values: CDR1 MNHEY, CDR2 SVGEGT. Trimming cost V 2 bases and J 8 bases, with 16 bases left between them. This CDR3 has 15 residues. The CDR3: CASSYEGGMVKPQHF. The CDR3 region has the DNA TGTGCCAGCAGTTACGAGGGGGGGATGGTGAAGCCCCAGCATTTT.

This clone was found once. CDR3 DNA: TGCGCCGCACCCCCGCGGTCCCGGGACAGGGGAAATCAGCCCCAGCATTTT. Translation: CAAPPRSRDRGNQPQHF. This chain joins TRBV5-1 and TRBJ1-5; 10 positions match TRBD1. CDR3 size: 17 residues. J lost 4 bases, V lost 10 bases, and 17 bases had no gene match. Germline loops: CDR1 SGHRS, CDR2 YFSETQ.

This sequence joins TRBV6-6 and TRBJ1-2, with D perhaps TRBD1 (6 bases). Germline lookup yields CDR1 MNHNY and CDR2 SVGAGI (reference sequence). The CDR3 extends over 14 amino acids. The ends were cut back, 6 bases at V and 0 bases at J, with 11 bases in the middle. CDR3 nucleotide sequence: TGTGCCAGCAGCTACAGGGAAACTAACTATGGCTACACCTTC. Translation: CASSYRETNYGYTF.

CDR3 protein: CASSEQGAGEKLFF. CDR3 bases: TGTGCCAGCAGTGAGCAGGGGGCGGGGGAAAAACTGTTTTTT. This chain uses TRBV2 with TRBJ1-4, with 8 nucleotides matching TRBD1. The CDR3 length is 14 residues. Germline V lookup: CDR1 SNHLY, CDR2 FYNNEI. V trimming: 3 bases; J trimming: 8 bases; junction bases outside the gene matches: 5.

The J gene is TRBJ1-1, the V gene TRBV5-1; 7 nucleotides align to TRBD1. CDR3 size: 14 residues. Trimming removed 0 bases from V and 6 bases from J; junction bases left unmatched: 5. Germline CDR1 is SGHRS and CDR2 is YFSETQ. The CDR3 bases are TGCGCCAGCAGCTTGGGACAGGGAGACGCTGAAGCTTTCTTT. Its protein product is CASSLGQGDAEAFF.

V and J are TRBV11-2 and TRBJ1-2; no clear D gene. Germline assignment: CDR1 SGHAT and CDR2 FQNNGV. V was clipped by 5 bases and J by 3 bases, with 16 bases between them. The CDR3 is 15 amino acids. CDR3 protein: CASSHPSGSDYGYTF. The CDR3 DNA follows: TGTGCCAGCAGCCACCCCTCGGGGTCAGACTATGGCTACACCTTC.

The chain combines TRBV4-3 with TRBJ2-1; the match to TRBD2 covers 8 bases. Losses at the gene ends were 2 bases for V and 1 base for J; bases not matched to a gene: 4. Germline CDR1 LGHNA, CDR2 YSLEER. The CDR3 extends over 16 amino acids. For the CDR3, the DNA is TGCGCCAGCAGCCAAACCCGGGGGGGGTCCTACAATGAGCAGTTCTTC. Amino acids: CASSQTRGGSYNEQFF.

The chain links TRBV30 to TRBJ2-1, with 8 bases lining up with TRBD2. Germline loops: CDR1 GTSNPN, CDR2 SVGIG (reference sequence). This CDR3 region has 14 residues. V was clipped by 4 bases and J by 7 bases; unmatched bases: 9. CDR3 loop: CAWTSGGNKNEQFF. DNA for the CDR3: TGTGCCTGGACGAGCGGGGGAAATAAAAATGAGCAGTTCTTC.

CDR3 amino acids: CASSLKLTGSEQYF. In DNA form, the CDR3 reads TGTGCCAGTAGTCTCAAACTGACCGGGTCCGAGCAGTACTTC. V usage is TRBV19 and J usage is TRBJ2-7, with D hard to call. Germline V gene data show CDR1 as LNHDA and CDR2 as SQIVND (reference sequence). V shed 5 bases and J shed 6 bases, with 17 bases lying between them. The CDR3 spans 14 residues. Drawing the rest from reference TRBV19 and TRBJ2-7, the complete variable domain is DGGITQSPKYLFRKEGQNVTLSCEQNLNHDAMYWYRQDPGQGLRLIYYSQIVNDFQKGDIAEGYSVSREKKESFPLTVTSAQKNPTAFYLCASSLKLTGSEQYFGPGTRLTVT.

Regarding this clone: At one of its ends the junction is not consistent with the germline gene, which may arise from a read error. The chain joins TRBV6-2 or TRBV6-3 to TRBJ2-2; tentative D call: TRBD2 (6 bases). The length of the CDR3 is 17 residues. Germline loops: CDR1 MNHEY, CDR2 SVGEGT. This chain's CDR3 is CASSYNGVAGISHDVLF. Here the CDR3 DNA reads TGTGCCAGCAGTTACAACGGAGTTGCGGGAATCTCACATGACGTCCTTTTT.

This clone appeared once. This sequence joins TRBV2 and TRBJ2-1; 14 nucleotides agree with TRBD2. The trim removed 5 bases at V and 4 bases at J, leaving 1 base unmatched. The CDR3 sequence is 15 residues long. CDR1 is SNHLY and CDR2 is FYNNEI in the germline V gene. The CDR3 bases are TGTGCCAGCAGTCGACTAGCGGGAGGGTACAATGAGCAGTTCTTC. It translates to CASSRLAGGYNEQFF.

The V and J genes are TRBV2 and TRBJ2-1, with D tentatively TRBD1 or TRBD2 (5 bases each). The CDR3 loop spans 12 amino acids. The ends were cut back, 7 bases at V and 7 bases at J, with 11 bases in the middle. CDR1 SNHLY and CDR2 FYNNEI come from the germline V gene. The CDR3: CASNRGRNEQFF. CDR3 bases: TGTGCCAGCAATCGGGGCAGAAATGAGCAGTTCTTC.

This clone was seen only once. The chain is built from TRBV29-1 and TRBJ1-1; no clear D. The CDR3 spans 13 residues. CDR1 SQVTM and CDR2 ANQGSEA come from the germline V gene. The V gene lost 7 bases and the J gene lost 1 base, with 13 bases spanning the gap. The CDR3 sequence is CSALRWENTEAFF. The CDR3 bases are TGCAGCGCCCTTCGCTGGGAGAACACTGAAGCTTTCTTT.

This clone is a singleton in its sample. The chain carries TRBV13 and TRBJ1-1; D is uncertain. Germline V gives CDR1 PRHDT, CDR2 FYEKMQ (reference sequence). Trimming shortened V by 5 bases and J by 2 bases, and 12 bases separated the two germline ends. CDR3 length equals 14 residues. The chain's CDR3 is CASSAGRENTEAFF. The CDR3 DNA follows: TGTGCCAGCAGCGCCGGACGGGAAAACACTGAAGCTTTCTTT. Full variable domain (remainder filled in from reference TRBV13 and TRBJ1-1): AAGVIQSPRHLIKEKRETATLKCYPIPRHDTVYWYQQGPGQDPQFLISFYEKMQSDKGSIPDRFSAQQFSDYHSELNMSSLELGDSALYFCASSAGRENTEAFFGQGTRLTVV.

The CDR3 spells CASSLGIPGSTRFYGYTF. The CDR3 DNA sequence: TGTGCCAGCAGTTTAGGGATCCCAGGGTCGACGAGATTCTATGGCTACACCTTC. This chain uses TRBV27 with TRBJ1-2; a possible D gene is TRBD1 (5 bases). This CDR3 has 18 amino acids. From germline, CDR1 is MNHEY and CDR2 SMNVEV (reference sequence). V was shortened by 2 bases and J by 4 bases, with 23 bases between the two germline ends.

This chain uses TRBV4-1 with TRBJ2-7; tentative D call: TRBD1 (6 bases). CDR3 length equals 14 residues. V lost 2 bases, J lost 1 base, and 9 bases lay in between. Germline lookup yields CDR1 MGHRA and CDR2 YSYEKL. The CDR3 protein is CASSQSTGSYEQYF. DNA of the CDR3: TGCGCCAGCAGCCAATCAACAGGGTCCTACGAGCAGTACTTC.

The chain has TRBV30 and TRBJ2-3; D remains ambiguous. The V gene lost 0 bases and the J gene lost 6 bases, with 16 bases spanning the gap. CDR1 is GTSNPN, CDR2 SVGIG, per germline (reference sequence). CDR3 length: 15 amino acids. The CDR3 reads CAWSVLDPSRDTQYF. The DNA of the CDR3 is TGTGCCTGGAGTGTACTCGACCCCAGTAGGGATACGCAGTATTTT.

The chain has TRBV7-2 and TRBJ1-2; D perhaps matches TRBD1 (5 bases). V was clipped by 6 bases and J by 8 bases, with 10 bases between them. This CDR3 contains 11 residues. Per germline, CDR1 SGHTA and CDR2 FQGNSA. The CDR3 bases are TGTGCCAGCAGAGACAGTGGGGGCTACACCTTC. Its protein product is CASRDSGGYTF.

CDR3 DNA sequence: TGCGCCAGCAGGGGAGGGGGCAACACTGAAGCTTTCTTT. Protein product: CASRGGGNTEAFF. This chain connects TRBV10-2 to TRBJ1-1, with 7 bases that match TRBD1. Germline loops: CDR1 WSHSY, CDR2 SAAADI. Losses at the gene ends were 6 bases for V and 2 bases for J; bases not matched to a gene: 3. This CDR3 has 13 residues.

The gene calls are TRBV6-2 or TRBV6-3 and TRBJ1-6, with 7 bases fitting TRBD1. The ends lost 5 bases at V and 14 bases at J; junction bases unmatched: 15. Germline V lookup: CDR1 MNHEY, CDR2 SVGEGT. The CDR3 sequence is 15 residues long. The CDR3 bases are TGTGCCAGCAGTAGGCGGGACAGCGGCGGTGTGACCCTCCACTTT. Encoded protein: CASSRRDSGGVTLHF.